These 22 T cell receptor beta chains were sequenced from one sample in a study of T cells in Graves' hyperthyroidism and ophthalmopathy. Authors of the study amplified TCR beta CDR3 regions from RNA transcripts. The HTBI primer set drove a first-round RT-PCR of the TCR CDR3. TCRdb analysed the multiplex PCR reads with MiXCR anew, one entry per CDR3 protein. In the table there are approximately 410,000 distinct CDR3 sequences, approximately 14% of which are singletons. The sample taken for sequencing was blood. The receptors originated from a woman aged 18-29 years with Graves' hyperthyroidism.

A few counts support this clonotype. This chain connects TRBV3-1 to TRBJ1-1; unclear D gene. V dropped 4 bases and J dropped 3 bases, with 15 bases sitting between them. Germline V gene sequence: CDR1 LGHDT, CDR2 YNNKEL (reference sequence). CDR3 size: 15 residues. The CDR3 nucleotides read TGTGCCAGCAGCCCATCCGGGGAACTTCACACTGAAGCTTTCTTT. As protein: CASSPSGELHTEAFF.

The V gene is TRBV30, the J gene TRBJ2-1; 7 nucleotides agree with TRBD2. Germline V gives CDR1 GTSNPN, CDR2 SVGIG (reference sequence). Trimming took 0 bases from V and 7 from J; bases not matched to a gene: 12. The CDR3 spans 16 residues. As DNA, the CDR3 is TGTGCCTGGAGTGTTTCTTGGACCCGGGGGGTGAATGAGCAGTTCTTC. Translating gives CAWSVSWTRGVNEQFF.

This clonotype was recorded a few times. The chain recombines TRBV6-1 with TRBJ1-1; D is uncertain. The germline gives CDR1 MNHNS, CDR2 SASEGT. V was clipped by 2 bases and J by 1 base, with 11 bases between them. This CDR3 has 15 residues. The CDR3 DNA is TGTGCCAGCAGTGAACTTTCTCCAGGGAACACTGAAGCTTTCTTT. Its protein is CASSELSPGNTEAFF.

The chain joins TRBV15 to TRBJ1-6; 8 bases agree with TRBD1. V dropped 0 bases and J dropped 10; count of bases not matched to a gene: 5. The CDR3 runs 15 residues. Germline CDR1 LNHNV, CDR2 YYDKDF (reference sequence). The CDR3 bases are TGTGCCACCAGCAGAGATGTCCAGGGGGCATCACCCCTCCACTTT. Translated: CATSRDVQGASPLHF.

V gene TRBV7-6 combines with J gene TRBJ2-7, with no clear D. CDR1 is SGHVS, CDR2 FNYEAQ, per germline. Deletions cut 1 base from V and 2 bases from J, with 12 bases between. This CDR3 has 15 amino acids. As DNA, the CDR3 is TGTGCCAGCAGCTTAGAGGACGGACGGACCTACGAGCAGTACTTC. Translating it yields CASSLEDGRTYEQYF.

CDR3 sequence reads: CSASPGGTPYEQYF. CDR3 DNA: TGCAGTGCTTCACCAGGGGGTACACCCTACGAGCAGTACTTC. The rearrangement joins TRBV20-1 to TRBJ2-7; TRBD1 matches at 7 bases. Germline-derived CDR1 and CDR2 are DFQATT and SNEGSKA (reference sequence). This CDR3 has 14 residues. V shed 5 bases and J 2 bases; nucleotides not matched to a gene: 9.

In its sample, this clonotype was seen many times. J is TRBJ2-7 and V is TRBV10-2, with 8 bases identical to TRBD2. Germline CDR1 is WSHSY and CDR2 is SAAADI. The CDR3 has 14 residues. V lost 11 bases to trimming and J lost 2 bases; unmatched junction nucleotides: 11. The CDR3 DNA is TGCGCCTTCCAGGGGAGCGGGAGTACCTACGAGCAGTACTTC. It codes for CAFQGSGSTYEQYF.

Many counts were recorded for this clonotype. The chain employs TRBV6-2 or TRBV6-3 and TRBJ2-7; TRBD1 matches at 7 bases. This CDR3 has 13 residues. CDR1 and CDR2 from the germline V gene are MNHEY and SVGEGT. V shed 6 bases and J 2 bases; nucleotides not matched to a gene: 4. Here the CDR3 DNA reads TGTGCCAGCAGAGATACAGGGGCCTACGAGCAGTACTTC. It is translated as CASRDTGAYEQYF.

This clonotype appeared many times. The junction differs from germline at one of its ends, possibly a read error. The rearrangement uses TRBV11-2 and TRBJ2-5, with TRBD1 matching 7 bases. The CDR3 sequence is 15 residues long. Germline V gene lookup returns CDR1 SGHAT and CDR2 FQNNGV. The CDR3 DNA follows: TGTGCCAGCAGTTTAGGGGGCTTTCGGCAAGAGACCCAGTACTTC. Translating it yields CASSLGGFRQETQYF. The full variable domain, with the rest looked up from reference TRBV11-2 and TRBJ2-5, is EAGVAQSPRYKIIEKRQSVAFWCNPISGHATLYWYQQILGQGPKLLIQFQNNGVVDDSQLPKDRFSAERLKGVDSTLKIQPAKLEDSAVYLCASSLGGFRQETQYFGPGTRLLVL.

This clonotype was counted at least ten times. V usage is TRBV10-3 and J usage is TRBJ1-1; no clear D gene. Looked up from germline, CDR1 is ENHRY and CDR2 is SYGVKD. Trimming removed 10 bases at V and 1 base at J, with 7 bases between. The length of the CDR3 is 11 residues. This CDR3 reads CATLGNTEAFF. The CDR3 DNA sequence: TGTGCCACCCTAGGGAACACTGAAGCTTTCTTT.

The sample holds many counts of this clonotype. V usage is TRBV12-3 or TRBV12-4 and J usage is TRBJ2-7; TRBD1 matches 7 bases. This CDR3 has 13 residues. J lost 2 bases, V lost 3 bases, and 1 base had no gene match. The DNA for the CDR3 is TGTGCCAGCAGTTTGGGACAGCCCTACGAGCAGTACTTC. This gives the protein CASSLGQPYEQYF.

With respect to this clonotype: Its ends do not fully match the called genes, so a read error is possible. V usage is TRBV27 and J usage is TRBJ1-1; D gene ambiguous. Looked up from germline, CDR1 is MNHEY and CDR2 is SMNVEV (reference sequence). CDR3 length: 13 amino acids. In DNA, the CDR3 is TGTGCCAGCAGTTTCCTTAAGAGCACTGGAGCTTTCTTT. Its protein product is CASSFLKSTGAFF.

This clonotype occurred a few times. The CDR3 region has the DNA TGCGCCAGCAGCTTAGAGGGGGGCCACTACGAGCAGTACTTC. As protein: CASSLEGGHYEQYF. J is TRBJ2-7 and V is TRBV5-1; D might be TRBD1 or TRBD2, each matching 6 bases. The germline gives CDR1 SGHRS, CDR2 YFSETQ. The CDR3 has 14 residues. V shed 2 bases and J shed 3 bases, with 12 bases lying between them.

In this sample, this clonotype turned up a few times. Here the CDR3 DNA reads TGTGCCAGTAGTATAATAACTAGCGGTCCTTACAATGAGCAGTTCTTC. Translated: CASSIITSGPYNEQFF. The chain links TRBV19 to TRBJ2-1; 8 nucleotides match TRBD2. With V trimmed by 2 bases and J by 4 bases, 7 bases remained unmatched. The CDR3 sequence is 16 residues long. Germline-derived CDR1 and CDR2 are LNHDA and SQIVND (reference sequence).

V is TRBV5-5 and J is TRBJ1-5, with D perhaps matching TRBD1 (6 bases). The CDR3 length is 17 residues. Trimming pared 4 bases from V and 4 bases from J, leaving 21 bases between. Germline-derived CDR1 and CDR2 are SGHKS and YYEKEE (reference sequence). The CDR3 reads CASSPSGGPWRNQPQHF. The DNA for the CDR3 is TGTGCCAGCAGCCCCTCGGGGGGCCCCTGGCGTAATCAGCCCCAGCATTTT. Full variable domain (remainder filled in from reference TRBV5-5 and TRBJ1-5): DAGVTQSPTHLIKTRGQQVTLRCSPISGHKSVSWYQQVLGQGPQFIFQYYEKEERGRGNFPDRFSARQFPNYSSELNVNALLLGDSALYLCASSPSGGPWRNQPQHFGDGTRLSIL.

Ten or more counts support this clonotype. The chain employs TRBV24-1 and TRBJ2-5; 12 bases are shared with TRBD1. Germline V lookup: CDR1 KGHDR, CDR2 SFDVKD. The V and J ends lost 2 bases and 5 bases, in that order; junction bases with no gene match: 11. This CDR3 is built from 18 residues. This chain's CDR3 is CATSDSGTGGAVGETQYF. CDR3 nucleotides: TGTGCCACCAGTGATTCCGGGACAGGGGGCGCGGTTGGTGAGACCCAGTACTTC.

The chain is built from TRBV27 and TRBJ2-7; TRBD2 aligns across 8 bases. Germline-derived CDR1 and CDR2 are MNHEY and SMNVEV (reference sequence). V shed 5 bases, J shed 3 bases, and the junction held 9 bases outside the gene matches. The CDR3 consists of 15 residues. The CDR3 loop is CASSPGVAGIYEQYF. The DNA for the CDR3 is TGTGCCAGCAGTCCAGGGGTAGCGGGAATCTACGAGCAGTACTTC.

This clonotype came up many times. The chain is built from TRBV20-1 and TRBJ2-5, with TRBD2 as a possible D gene (5 bases). Trimming took 6 bases from V and 1 from J, leaving 21 bases between them. Germline values: CDR1 DFQATT, CDR2 SNEGSKA (reference sequence). The CDR3 extends over 16 amino acids. CDR3 DNA: TGCAGTGCCGATCATGGGGAGCAACCACTCCAAGAGACCCAGTACTTC. This gives the protein CSADHGEQPLQETQYF.

Notes on this clonotype: A read error is possible here, since a much larger clone lies one base away. V gene TRBV30 combines with J gene TRBJ2-7; unclear D gene. Judging by the DNA end, TRBJ2-1 fits better; the J call may be wrong. Germline V CDR1 and CDR2: GTSNPN, SVGIG (reference sequence). This CDR3 contains 12 residues. The CDR3 reads CAWSAGSYEQFF. In DNA form, the CDR3 reads TGTGCCTGGAGTGCTGGGTCCTACGAGCAGTTCTTC.

The table lists this clonotype with many counts. This chain uses TRBV2 with TRBJ1-1, with a weak D call TRBD1 (6 bases). Germline-derived CDR1 and CDR2 are SNHLY and FYNNEI. V lost 7 bases and J 3 bases, leaving 21 bases between the germline ends. The CDR3 is 16 residues long. CDR3 bases: TGTGCCAGCAAGGACGGCCTATGGGAGGGGGACACTGAAGCTTTCTTT. It translates to CASKDGLWEGDTEAFF.

This clonotype was counted many times. J is TRBJ2-5 and V is TRBV13; D unclear. CDR3 length: 15 residues. The germline V gene encodes CDR1 PRHDT and CDR2 FYEKMQ (reference sequence). V shed 5 bases and J shed 2 bases, with 15 bases lying between them. In nucleotides, the CDR3 is TGTGCCAGCAGCCAAGCTACCCAACGACAAGAGACCCAGTACTTC. Its protein product is CASSQATQRQETQYF.

Comment on this clonotype: Possible read error: a much larger clone is one base away. This chain uses TRBV10-1 with TRBJ1-1; weak D call: TRBD1 (5 bases). This CDR3 spans 14 amino acids. Germline CDR1 is WNHNN and CDR2 is SYGVQD (reference sequence). CDR3 residues: CASSAFRENAEAFF. The CDR3, as DNA: TGCGCCAGCAGTGCATTCAGGGAGAACGCTGAAGCTTTCTTT.